This T cell receptor (beta chain) was sequenced in a study of response to subunit inactivated influenza vaccine. This clonotype was counted between two and nine times. TCRdb used MiXCR to reprocess the RT-PCR reads, holding one entry per CDR3 protein. The table has fewer than 800,000 distinct CDR3 sequences, around 16% seen once; the top ten hold more than 9%. The CDR3 runs 15 residues. V shed 3 bases and J shed 8 bases, with 17 bases lying between them. The germline V gene has CDR1 KGHDR and CDR2 SFDVKD. The TCR sequence derives from a man between 50 and 59 years old who received an inactivated influenza vaccine. The chain employs TRBV24-1 and TRBJ2-3, with D possibly being TRBD2 (7 bases). Sequencing was performed on PBMCs from blood, taken 11 to 12 days after vaccination. The CDR3 here is CATSDGGGRGGTQYF. CDR3 coding DNA: TGTGCCACCAGTGATGGCGGGGGCCGAGGGGGTACGCAGTATTTT.